These 19 T cell receptor beta chains came from one sample sequenced in a study of T-cell reconstitution after alpha-beta-depleted transplantation in children. Researchers prepared the TCRbeta library using unique molecular identifiers, the study reports. TCRdb re-analysed the PCR reads in MiXCR, keeping a single row per CDR3 protein. This table has just over 950,000 distinct CDR3 sequences, under 30% appearing once. The sequenced sample was PBMCs, mostly from graft donor cells, obtained 360 days after TCRalphabeta/CD19-depleted stem cell transplant. Source of these receptors: a boy in the first two years of life who had a stem cell transplant for SCID, so the T cells may come from the graft donor.

This rearrangement joins TRBV6-2 or TRBV6-3 to TRBJ1-5; possible D gene TRBD1, 5 bases. This CDR3 contains 16 residues. V lost 1 base and J 4 bases, leaving 14 bases between the germline ends. The germline CDR1 and CDR2 sequences are MNHEY and SVGEGT. The CDR3 protein is CASSYYSNRLNQPQHF. CDR3 DNA: TGTGCCAGCAGTTACTATTCAAACAGGCTGAATCAGCCCCAGCATTTT.

Comments on this clonotype: One end of the junction varies from germline; a read error may be responsible. The rearrangement links TRBV7-4 to TRBJ1-1, with 9 bases fitting TRBD1. Germline CDR1 SGHVT, CDR2 SQSDAQ. The CDR3 runs 16 residues. DNA for the CDR3: TGTGCCAGCAGCCTAGCCGGGACAGGGATGAACACTGAAGCTTTCTTT. Translated: CASSLAGTGMNTEAFF. Combining the CDR3 with reference TRBV7-4 and TRBJ1-1 gives the whole variable domain GAGVSQSPRYKVAKRGRDVALRCDSISGHVTLYWYRQTLGQGSEVLTYSQSDAQRDKSGRPSGRFSAERPERSVSTLKIQRTEQGDSAVYLCASSLAGTGMNTEAFFGQGTRLTVV.

The chain couples TRBV15 to TRBJ1-2; no firm D call. The ends were cut back, 0 bases at V and 7 bases at J, with 12 bases in the middle. Germline CDR1 and CDR2: LNHNV and YYDKDF (reference sequence). There are 14 residues in the CDR3. The CDR3 DNA follows: TGTGCCACCAGCAGAGACAAGATGTCTTCTGGCTACACCTTC. It translates to CATSRDKMSSGYTF.

This clonotype showed up just a few times. This chain uses TRBV4-1 with TRBJ2-7; D unresolved. The germline gives CDR1 MGHRA, CDR2 YSYEKL. V lost 1 base, J lost 0 bases, and 7 bases lay in between. CDR3 length: 14 residues. The CDR3: CASSQVESSYEQYF. DNA of the CDR3: TGCGCCAGCAGCCAAGTGGAGAGCTCCTACGAGCAGTACTTC.

This clonotype was recorded a few times. The chain is built from TRBV20-1 and TRBJ2-7, with 8 bases matching TRBD2. CDR1 is DFQATT, CDR2 SNEGSKA, per germline (reference sequence). V trimming: 0 bases; J trimming: 3 bases; junction bases outside the gene matches: 10. The CDR3 runs 16 residues. In nucleotides, the CDR3 is TGCAGTGCTAGAGACCTACGGGGGGGTCCTCACTACGAGCAGTACTTC. Translated: CSARDLRGGPHYEQYF.

This clonotype was counted between two and nine times. The chain recombines TRBV28 with TRBJ2-1; unclear D gene. Trimming stripped 5 bases from V and 0 bases from J, with 11 bases between. The CDR3 has 15 amino acids. Germline CDR1 and CDR2: MDHEN and SYDVKM. The CDR3 reads CASSLNPSSYNEQFF. For the CDR3, the DNA is TGTGCCAGCAGTCTCAATCCGAGCTCCTACAATGAGCAGTTCTTC.

This clonotype was recorded many times. The chain carries TRBV5-1 and TRBJ2-3; no definite D call. V lost 0 bases and J lost 4, with 6 bases in between. Germline CDR1 is SGHRS and CDR2 is YFSETQ. This CDR3 contains 13 residues. The DNA for the CDR3 is TGCGCCAGCAGCTTGGACCGAGCAGATACGCAGTATTTT. Translated: CASSLDRADTQYF.

The chain has TRBV27 and TRBJ2-7, with TRBD2 matching over 12 bases. V was pared by 8 bases and J by 4 bases, with 9 bases of the junction left unmatched. Per the germline V gene, CDR1 is MNHEY and CDR2 is SMNVEV (reference sequence). The CDR3 sequence is 15 residues long. The CDR3 DNA is TGTGCCAGCGCTAGCGGGGGGGCCGATTGGTACGAGCAGTACTTC. Translation: CASASGGADWYEQYF.

This clonotype was recorded a few times. The genes are TRBV29-1 and TRBJ2-3; D may be TRBD1 (5 bases). The CDR3 has 13 amino acids. Deletions cut 6 bases from V and 7 bases from J, with 17 bases between. In germline, CDR1 is SQVTM, CDR2 ANQGSEA. The CDR3 reads CSVHRLRANTQYF. CDR3 sequence (DNA): TGCAGCGTACACAGGTTGCGCGCAAATACGCAGTATTTT.

The sample holds many counts of this clonotype. The chain recombines TRBV28 with TRBJ2-1, with D hard to call. Germline CDR1 is MDHEN and CDR2 is SYDVKM. V was clipped by 5 bases and J by 8 bases, with 7 bases between them. The CDR3 runs to 11 residues. Here the CDR3 DNA reads TGTGCCAGCAGTCTTTCGGATGAGCAGTTCTTC. It yields the protein CASSLSDEQFF.

This clonotype was detected a few times. The chain recombines TRBV6-2 or TRBV6-3 with TRBJ2-7; the match to TRBD2 covers 7 bases. Per the germline V gene, CDR1 is MNHEY and CDR2 is SVGEGT. The CDR3 spans 15 residues. V lost 4 bases to trimming and J lost 2 bases; unmatched junction nucleotides: 8. The CDR3 DNA sequence: TGTGCCAGCAGTTTCACGGGACTATCACCCTACGAGCAGTACTTC. This sequence encodes CASSFTGLSPYEQYF.

The J gene is TRBJ2-5, the V gene TRBV20-1, with D possibly being TRBD1 (5 bases). V lost 0 bases and J lost 3, with 14 bases in between. The CDR3 has 15 residues. Germline V gene data show CDR1 as DFQATT and CDR2 as SNEGSKA (reference sequence). CDR3 sequence (DNA): TGCAGTGCTAGAGACCCCGGCAGGGCCGAAGAGACCCAGTACTTC. Translation gives CSARDPGRAEETQYF.

The genes are TRBV30 and TRBJ2-7; possibly TRBD1 for D (6 bases). CDR1 and CDR2 (germline): GTSNPN, SVGIG (reference sequence). The CDR3 consists of 12 residues. V gave up 2 bases and J gave up 3 bases, with 8 bases separating them. The CDR3 nucleotides are TGTGCCTGGAGTTGGACAGTCTACGAGCAGTACTTC. Its translation is CAWSWTVYEQYF.

The chain uses TRBV5-1 and TRBJ1-1; D gene uncertain. Looked up from germline, CDR1 is SGHRS and CDR2 is YFSETQ. This CDR3 contains 13 residues. V lost 3 bases and J lost 10, with 16 bases in between. The CDR3 DNA sequence: TGCGCCAGCAGCTCCCGACCCCCGAGGATAGCTTTCTTT. This sequence encodes CASSSRPPRIAFF.

This clonotype was seen ten or more times. The CDR3 loop reads CASSTGETQYF. The CDR3 DNA sequence: TGTGCCAGCAGTACGGGAGAGACCCAGTACTTC. The rearrangement links TRBV25-1 to TRBJ2-5; no reliable D call. The CDR3 runs 11 residues. Germline values: CDR1 MGHDK, CDR2 SYGVNS. The V end lost 5 bases, the J end lost 4 bases, and 5 bases lay between the germline ends.

The chain couples TRBV15 to TRBJ2-1; TRBD1 matches at 10 bases. Germline-derived CDR1 and CDR2 are LNHNV and YYDKDF (reference sequence). J lost 6 bases, V lost 1 base, and 18 bases had no gene match. This CDR3 comprises 20 residues. The CDR3 sequence: CATSRVLGQGSGGPGNEQFF. As DNA, the CDR3 is TGTGCCACCAGCAGAGTCTTGGGACAGGGGTCGGGGGGGCCGGGCAATGAGCAGTTCTTC.

V gene TRBV3-1 combines with J gene TRBJ1-6, with unresolved D. This CDR3 has 16 amino acids. V dropped 0 bases and J dropped 8 bases, with 14 bases sitting between them. CDR1 is LGHDT, CDR2 YNNKEL, per germline (reference sequence). The CDR3 bases are TGTGCCAGCAGCCAAGATTGGGCCGGTGGGGATTCACCCCTCCACTTT. This codes for CASSQDWAGGDSPLHF.

The CDR3 coding sequence is TGTGCCAGCGGGGGAAAAGACGAGCAGTACTTC. Protein product: CASGGKDEQYF. This chain uses TRBV18 with TRBJ2-7; D is perhaps TRBD1 or TRBD2 (5 bases each). Germline assignment: CDR1 KGHSH and CDR2 LQKENI. Trimming shortened V by 8 bases and J by 5 bases, and 10 bases separated the two germline ends. This CDR3 region has 11 residues.

This clonotype was seen a handful of times. This sequence joins TRBV7-9 and TRBJ1-1; D is undetermined. Germline V gene data show CDR1 as SEHNR and CDR2 as FQNEAQ (reference sequence). The germline V and J ends were trimmed by 3 bases and 5 bases, with 7 bases remaining between them. The CDR3 is 12 residues long. CDR3 sequence reads: CASSFGETEAFF. The CDR3 nucleotides read TGTGCCAGCAGCTTTGGGGAAACTGAAGCTTTCTTT. Full variable domain (remainder filled in from reference TRBV7-9 and TRBJ1-1): DTGVSQNPRHKITKRGQNVTFRCDPISEHNRLYWYRQTLGQGPEFLTYFQNEAQLEKSRLLSDRFSAERPKGSFSTLEIQRTEQGDSAMYLCASSFGETEAFFGQGTRLTVV.